This TCR beta chain was sequenced for a study of Ad26.COV2.S vaccination and SARS-CoV-2 variants. Study in general: Doses of Ad26.COV2.S were injected into muscle once or twice, 56 days apart.

Germline CDR1 and CDR2: LGHNA and YNFKEQ. The J segment lost 4 bases and the V segment lost 0 bases, leaving 5 bases of the junction unmatched. The CDR3 extends over 16 amino acids. As for treatment: some 20 received Ad26.COV2.S at low or high dose, single or two shots; roughly five received placebo; per-sample allocation not given. Sample collection was performed on day 63 after the first vaccine or placebo injection. SARS-CoV-2 spike from the Wuhan strain was encoded by the vaccine, an Ad26 vector. Sequencing was performed with immunoSEQ multiplex PCR; in TCRdb, only in-frame clones are kept and a portion is missing. Found here are 300,000 to 400,000 clones, around 89% of them singletons; the top ten hold about 5%.

The V and J genes are TRBV4-2 and TRBJ2-3, with 9 positions matching TRBD2. The sequenced sample was peripheral blood, obtained in a trial of Ad26.COV2.S vaccine versus placebo. This receptor was obtained from a person aged 18-60 years who received the Ad26.COV2.S COVID-19 vaccine or a placebo. The CDR3 DNA reads as TGTGCCAGCAGCCAAGATCCCGGGACTAGCTCAGATACGCAGTATTTT. Residues: CASSQDPGTSSDTQYF.